This TCR beta chain was sequenced in a study of identical twins. The CDR3 extends over 13 amino acids. With 5 bases removed from V and 2 bases from J, the gap between germline ends came to 10 bases. Germline V gives CDR1 MDHEN, CDR2 SYDVKM. Unique molecular identifiers were present on the cDNA, and a universal primer site came from template switching. Each CDR3 protein is one row after TCRdb ran MiXCR on the 5' RACE reads. The sample has 280,000 or so distinct CDR3 sequences; about 8.9% are singletons. These data were also filed under a second study, of yellow fever vaccine responses in identical twins.

The rearrangement links TRBV28 to TRBJ2-7; unclear D gene. The sequence was collected from a woman between 18 and 29 years old in good health. Sequencing was carried out using memory (CD45RO+) T cells sorted from blood. The CDR3 bases are TGTGCCAGCAGTCGGGCCGCGGCCTACGAGCAGTACTTC. It translates to CASSRAAAYEQYF.